The 10 T cell receptor beta chains listed next were all sequenced from one sample in a study of blood T cell repertoires in COVID-19. Using immunoSEQ multiplex PCR, the repertoire was profiled, and TCRdb retains in-frame clones only, with some absent. The sample lists about 230,000 clones; about 85% were seen once. The sequenced material came from peripheral blood. These TCRs come from a woman of 80 years or more with acute or convalescent COVID-19.

The chain has TRBV27 and TRBJ1-1, with D possibly TRBD1 on 6 matching bases. Germline CDR1 reads MNHEY; CDR2 reads SMNVEV (reference sequence). This CDR3 contains 13 residues. V was clipped by 5 bases and J by 1 base, with 8 bases between them. Here the CDR3 reads CASSRGGNTEAFF. The CDR3 DNA reads as TGTGCCAGCAGTCGAGGGGGGAACACTGAAGCTTTCTTT.

J is TRBJ1-2 and V is TRBV29-1, with 8 bases matching TRBD1. Germline loops: CDR1 SQVTM, CDR2 ANQGSEA. V lost 6 bases and J lost 3; bases outside the gene matches: 9. The CDR3 has 14 amino acids. DNA for the CDR3: TGCAGCGTGCTGCCCTTGACAGGGGACTATGGCTACACCTTC. It translates to CSVLPLTGDYGYTF.

This chain links TRBV19 with TRBJ2-1, with 12 bases that match TRBD2. CDR1 is LNHDA and CDR2 is SQIVND in the germline V gene (reference sequence). This CDR3 contains 17 residues. The junction had 7 bases not matched to a gene; V was cut back by 6 bases and J by 1 base. CDR3 protein: CASRRTSGVPSYNEQFF. CDR3 nucleotide sequence: TGTGCCAGTAGACGGACTAGCGGGGTCCCTTCCTACAATGAGCAGTTCTTC.

This sequence joins TRBV6-5 and TRBJ1-5, with D possibly TRBD1 on 5 matching bases. Germline CDR1 is MNHEY and CDR2 is SVGAGI. The germline V and J ends were trimmed by 2 bases and 5 bases, with 10 bases remaining between them. The CDR3 is made up of 14 amino acids. CDR3 amino acids: CASSYRTSDQPQHF. The DNA for the CDR3 is TGTGCCAGCAGTTACAGGACAAGCGATCAGCCCCAGCATTTT.

CDR3 in amino acids: CASSSKSQGADGNTIYF. CDR3 in DNA: TGTGCCAGCAGCTCAAAATCCCAGGGGGCAGATGGAAACACCATATATTTT. The chain has TRBV5-6 and TRBJ1-3; 8 bases agree with TRBD1. Losses at the gene ends were 3 bases for V and 3 bases for J; bases not matched to a gene: 11. The CDR3 is 17 residues long. CDR1 is SGHDT and CDR2 is YYEEEE in the germline V gene.

The chain recombines TRBV6-5 with TRBJ1-5; TRBD1 matches 7 bases. From germline, CDR1 is MNHEY and CDR2 SVGAGI. The CDR3 covers 13 residues. The V segment lost 5 bases and the J segment 12 bases; nucleotides outside the gene matches: 10. The CDR3 protein is CASSPQGGQFQHF. The CDR3 DNA follows: TGTGCCAGCAGTCCCCAGGGGGGACAATTCCAGCATTTT.

The chain joins TRBV9 to TRBJ2-1, with 9 bases aligning to TRBD2. The length of the CDR3 is 16 residues. V was pared by 1 base and J by 4 bases, with 6 bases of the junction left unmatched. Germline V lookup: CDR1 SGDLS, CDR2 YYNGEE. The CDR3 is CASSVSSGGLYNEQFF. The CDR3, as DNA: TGTGCCAGCAGCGTAAGTAGCGGGGGCCTATACAATGAGCAGTTCTTC.

The genes are TRBV27 and TRBJ1-6; 10 nucleotides agree with TRBD1. The germline gives CDR1 MNHEY, CDR2 SMNVEV (reference sequence). This CDR3 has 17 residues. The trim removed 0 bases at V and 9 bases at J, leaving 8 bases unmatched. The CDR3 coding sequence is TGTGCCAGCAGTTTATCGCCGGGACAGGGGAGAAGTTCACCCCTCCACTTT. Translating gives CASSLSPGQGRSSPLHF.

The rearrangement links TRBV6-5 to TRBJ2-7; 11 nucleotides align to TRBD1. Trimming at V came to 8 bases and at J to 3 bases, leaving 9 bases not matched to a gene. CDR3 length equals 15 residues. The germline V gene encodes CDR1 MNHEY and CDR2 SVGAGI. CDR3 coding DNA: TGTGCCAGCGCAATCCGGGGACAGGGGGTCTACGAGCAGTACTTC. Translated: CASAIRGQGVYEQYF.

This chain uses TRBV19 with TRBJ1-5, with D perhaps TRBD1 (6 bases). This CDR3 contains 15 residues. With 5 bases removed from V and 0 bases from J, the gap between germline ends came to 11 bases. Germline CDR1 LNHDA, CDR2 SQIVND (reference sequence). DNA for the CDR3: TGTGCCAGTAGTTTACAGGGTTTTAGCAATCAGCCCCAGCATTTT. This translates into CASSLQGFSNQPQHF. Supplemented by reference TRBV19 and TRBJ1-5, the full variable domain reads DGGITQSPKYLFRKEGQNVTLSCEQNLNHDAMYWYRQDPGQGLRLIYYSQIVNDFQKGDIAEGYSVSREKKESFPLTVTSAQKNPTAFYLCASSLQGFSNQPQHFGDGTRLSIL.